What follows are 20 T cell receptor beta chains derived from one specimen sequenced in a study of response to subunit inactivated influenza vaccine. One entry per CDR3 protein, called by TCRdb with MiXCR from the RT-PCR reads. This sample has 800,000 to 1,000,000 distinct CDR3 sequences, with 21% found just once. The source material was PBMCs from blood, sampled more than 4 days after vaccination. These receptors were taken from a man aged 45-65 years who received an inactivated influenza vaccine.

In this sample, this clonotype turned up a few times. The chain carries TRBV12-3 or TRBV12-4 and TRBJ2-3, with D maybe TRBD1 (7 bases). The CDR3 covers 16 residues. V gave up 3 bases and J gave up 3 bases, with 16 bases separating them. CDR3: CASSFAPGGLTDTQYF. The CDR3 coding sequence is TGTGCCAGCAGTTTTGCCCCAGGGGGGTTGACAGATACGCAGTATTTT.

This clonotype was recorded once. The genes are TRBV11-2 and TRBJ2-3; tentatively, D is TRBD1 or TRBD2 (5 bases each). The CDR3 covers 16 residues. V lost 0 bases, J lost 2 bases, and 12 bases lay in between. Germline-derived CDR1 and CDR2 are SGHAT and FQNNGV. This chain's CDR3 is CASSLDEGTHTDTQYF. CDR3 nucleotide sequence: TGTGCCAGCAGCTTAGACGAGGGGACCCACACAGATACGCAGTATTTT.

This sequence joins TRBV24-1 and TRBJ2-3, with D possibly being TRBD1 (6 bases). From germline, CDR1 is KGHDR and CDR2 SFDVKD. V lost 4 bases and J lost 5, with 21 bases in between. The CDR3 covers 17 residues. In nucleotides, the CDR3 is TGTGCCACCAGTGACCACGATGTGTGGGGGCGGGTAGATACGCAGTATTTT. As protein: CATSDHDVWGRVDTQYF.

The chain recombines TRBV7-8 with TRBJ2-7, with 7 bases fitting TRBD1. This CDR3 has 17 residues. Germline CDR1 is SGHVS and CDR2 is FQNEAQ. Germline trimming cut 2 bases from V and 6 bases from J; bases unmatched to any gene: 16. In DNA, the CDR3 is TGTGCCAGCAGCTTACGACCCCCCTGGCAGGGGGTAGGCGAGCAGTACTTC. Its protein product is CASSLRPPWQGVGEQYF.

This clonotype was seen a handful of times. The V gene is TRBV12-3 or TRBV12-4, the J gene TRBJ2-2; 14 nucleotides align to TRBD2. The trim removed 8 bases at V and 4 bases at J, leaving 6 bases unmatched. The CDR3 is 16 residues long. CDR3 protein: CASRPGTSGSTGELFF. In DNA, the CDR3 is TGTGCCAGCCGACCGGGGACTAGCGGGAGCACCGGGGAGCTGTTTTTT.

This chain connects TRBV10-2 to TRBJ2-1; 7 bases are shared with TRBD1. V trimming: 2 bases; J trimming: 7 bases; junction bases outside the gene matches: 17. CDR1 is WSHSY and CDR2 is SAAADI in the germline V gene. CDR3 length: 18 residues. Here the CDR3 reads CASSELSTGWYGGNEQFF. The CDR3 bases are TGCGCCAGCAGTGAGCTCTCGACAGGGTGGTATGGGGGTAATGAGCAGTTCTTC.

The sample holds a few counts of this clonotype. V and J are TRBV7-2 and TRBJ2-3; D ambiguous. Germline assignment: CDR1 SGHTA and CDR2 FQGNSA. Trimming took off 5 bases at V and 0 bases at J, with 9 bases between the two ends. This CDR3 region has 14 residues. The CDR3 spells CASSAIISTDTQYF. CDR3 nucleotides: TGTGCCAGCAGCGCTATCATAAGCACAGATACGCAGTATTTT.

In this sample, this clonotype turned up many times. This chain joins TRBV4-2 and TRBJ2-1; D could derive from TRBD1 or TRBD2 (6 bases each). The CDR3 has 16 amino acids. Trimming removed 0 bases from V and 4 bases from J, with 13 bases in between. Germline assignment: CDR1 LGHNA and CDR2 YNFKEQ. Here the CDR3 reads CASSQERGRPYNEQFF. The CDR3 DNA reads TGTGCCAGCAGCCAAGAACGGGGGCGACCATACAATGAGCAGTTCTTC.

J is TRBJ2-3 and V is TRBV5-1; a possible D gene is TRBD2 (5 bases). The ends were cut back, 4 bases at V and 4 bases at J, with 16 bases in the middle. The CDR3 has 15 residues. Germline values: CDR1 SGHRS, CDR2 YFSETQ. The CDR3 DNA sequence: TGCGCCAGCAGCCCCATTGAGGGTTACGCAGATACGCAGTATTTT. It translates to CASSPIEGYADTQYF.

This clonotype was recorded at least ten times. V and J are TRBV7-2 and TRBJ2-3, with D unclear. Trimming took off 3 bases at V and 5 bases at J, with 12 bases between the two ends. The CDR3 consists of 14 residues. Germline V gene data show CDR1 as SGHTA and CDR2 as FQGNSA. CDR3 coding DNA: TGTGCCAGCAGCTTGTTCGGAGTTGGAGATACGCAGTATTTT. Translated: CASSLFGVGDTQYF.

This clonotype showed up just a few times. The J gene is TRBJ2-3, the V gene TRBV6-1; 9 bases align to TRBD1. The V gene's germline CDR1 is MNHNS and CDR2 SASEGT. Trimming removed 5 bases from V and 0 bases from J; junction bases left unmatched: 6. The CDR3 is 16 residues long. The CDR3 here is CASSTRTGESTDTQYF. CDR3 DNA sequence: TGTGCCAGCAGTACCAGGACAGGGGAGAGCACAGATACGCAGTATTTT.

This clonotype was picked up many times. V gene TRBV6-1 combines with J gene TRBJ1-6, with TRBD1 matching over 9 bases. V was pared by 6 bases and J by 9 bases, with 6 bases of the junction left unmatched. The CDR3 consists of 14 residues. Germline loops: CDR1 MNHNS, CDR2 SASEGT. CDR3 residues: CASRGQGGSSPLHF. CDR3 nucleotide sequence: TGTGCCAGCAGGGGACAGGGAGGAAGTTCACCCCTCCACTTT.

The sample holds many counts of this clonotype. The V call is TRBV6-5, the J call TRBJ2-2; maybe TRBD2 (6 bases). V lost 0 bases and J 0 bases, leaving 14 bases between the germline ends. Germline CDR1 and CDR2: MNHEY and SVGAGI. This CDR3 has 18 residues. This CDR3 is CASSYSRAGTANTGELFF. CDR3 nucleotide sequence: TGTGCCAGCAGTTACTCGAGGGCGGGGACCGCGAACACCGGGGAGCTGTTTTTT.

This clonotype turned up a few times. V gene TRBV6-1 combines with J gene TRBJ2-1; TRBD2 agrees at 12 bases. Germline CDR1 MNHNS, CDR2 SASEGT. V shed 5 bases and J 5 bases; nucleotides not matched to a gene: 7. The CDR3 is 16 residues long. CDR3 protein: CASSQLAGGLHNEQFF. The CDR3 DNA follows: TGTGCCAGCAGTCAACTAGCGGGAGGCCTTCACAATGAGCAGTTCTTC.

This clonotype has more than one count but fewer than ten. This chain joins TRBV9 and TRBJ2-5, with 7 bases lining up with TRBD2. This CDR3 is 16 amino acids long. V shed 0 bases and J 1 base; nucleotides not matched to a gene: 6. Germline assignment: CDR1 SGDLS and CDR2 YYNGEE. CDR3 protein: CASSVGAGDIQETQYF. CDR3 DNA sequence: TGTGCCAGCAGCGTAGGGGCGGGAGACATCCAAGAGACCCAGTACTTC.

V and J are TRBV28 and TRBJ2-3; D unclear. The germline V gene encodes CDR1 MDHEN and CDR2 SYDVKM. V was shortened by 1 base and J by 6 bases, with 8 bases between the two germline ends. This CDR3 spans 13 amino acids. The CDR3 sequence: CASSLSRRDTQYF. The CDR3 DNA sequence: TGTGCCAGCAGTTTATCTCGCCGGGATACGCAGTATTTT.

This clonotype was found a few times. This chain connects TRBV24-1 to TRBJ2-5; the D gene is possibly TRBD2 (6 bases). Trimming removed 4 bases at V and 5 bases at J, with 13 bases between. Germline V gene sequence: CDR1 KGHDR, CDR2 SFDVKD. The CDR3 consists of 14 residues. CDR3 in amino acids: CATSDRGIQETQYF. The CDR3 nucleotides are TGTGCCACCAGTGACCGCGGGATTCAGGAGACCCAGTACTTC.

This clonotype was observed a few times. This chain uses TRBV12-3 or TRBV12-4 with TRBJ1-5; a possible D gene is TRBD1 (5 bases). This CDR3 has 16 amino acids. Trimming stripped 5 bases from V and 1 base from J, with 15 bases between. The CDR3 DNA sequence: TGTGCCAGCAGTCCCCGGTTAGGGGCCAGCAATCAGCCCCAGCATTTT. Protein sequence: CASSPRLGASNQPQHF.

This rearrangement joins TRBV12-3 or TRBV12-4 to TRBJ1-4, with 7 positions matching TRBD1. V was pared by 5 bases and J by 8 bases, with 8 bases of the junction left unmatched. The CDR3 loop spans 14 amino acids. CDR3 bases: TGTGCCAGCAGTCAGACAGGGAGTGGAGAAAAACTGTTTTTT. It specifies CASSQTGSGEKLFF.

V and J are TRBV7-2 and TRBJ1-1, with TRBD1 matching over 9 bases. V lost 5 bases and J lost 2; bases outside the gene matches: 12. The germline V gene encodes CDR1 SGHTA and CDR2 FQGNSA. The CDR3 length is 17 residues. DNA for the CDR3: TGTGCCAGCAGCCAAGGGCCCGGGACAGGGCATAACACTGAAGCTTTCTTT. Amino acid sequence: CASSQGPGTGHNTEAFF.